The 25 T cell receptor beta chains reported below all come from one sample, sequenced in a study of breast tumors, draining lymph nodes, adjacent tissues. Each CDR3 protein is one row after TCRdb ran MiXCR on the multiplex PCR reads. The sample records 30,000 to 40,000 distinct CDR3 sequences, 36% being singletons. The sequenced material came from breast tumor tissue. The receptors were sampled from a female donor with breast cancer. Some clones in this sample may be carry-over from other donors' samples.

This clonotype was observed many times. This chain uses TRBV3-1 with TRBJ1-2, with a tentative D call TRBD1 (5 bases). Germline CDR1 reads LGHDT; CDR2 reads YNNKEL (reference sequence). The CDR3 is made up of 15 amino acids. The V and J ends lost 4 bases and 0 bases respectively, with 12 bases between them. Here the CDR3 DNA reads TGTGCCAGCAGCCGAGAAGGACATTCTAACTATGGCTACACCTTC. Protein: CASSREGHSNYGYTF.

CDR3 protein: CASSLAQASSGTIYNEQFF. In DNA, the CDR3 is TGTGCCAGCAGCTTAGCTCAGGCATCTAGCGGGACTATCTACAATGAGCAGTTCTTC. The chain recombines TRBV11-3 with TRBJ2-1; 9 bases line up with TRBD2. From germline, CDR1 is SGHNT and CDR2 YENEEA. This CDR3 comprises 19 residues. V was pared by 1 base and J by 3 bases, with 13 bases of the junction left unmatched.

This clonotype was seen at least ten times. The chain links TRBV25-1 to TRBJ2-5; D not resolved. Trimming took off 1 base at V and 3 bases at J, with 18 bases between the two ends. Germline V gene data show CDR1 as MGHDK and CDR2 as SYGVNS. The CDR3 contains 17 residues. The CDR3 DNA reads as TGTGCCAGCAGTGAATGGCCCCAGGAAGGGAATAAAGAGACCCAGTACTTC. It yields the protein CASSEWPQEGNKETQYF.

Regarding this clonotype: A clone one base away is much larger, so this may be a read error. This chain uses TRBV10-2 with TRBJ2-1, with 8 bases aligning to TRBD1. Germline CDR1 is WSHSY and CDR2 is SAAADI. The CDR3 is 14 residues long. CDR3 loop: CASSGQGYYNEQSF. The DNA of the CDR3 is TGCGCCAGCAGTGGACAGGGGTACTACAATGAGCAGTCCTTC.

The CDR3 is CASSPPILPETQYF. CDR3 bases: TGTGCCAGCTCACCACCTATCCTGCCAGAGACCCAGTACTTC. This rearrangement joins TRBV18 to TRBJ2-5; no definite D call. Trimming stripped 0 bases from V and 4 bases from J, with 9 bases between. The CDR3 has 14 residues. Germline V gene lookup returns CDR1 KGHSH and CDR2 LQKENI.

This clonotype was seen once. This may stem from a read error, because a much larger clone lies one nucleotide away. This likely comes from a read error, as the CDR3 has no conserved phenylalanine or tryptophan at its end. The chain's CDR3 is CASSPSPSSYNEQFL. The CDR3 bases are TGTGCCAGCAGCCCCTCCCCGAGCTCCTACAATGAGCAGTTCCTC. The V gene is TRBV7-3, the J gene TRBJ2-1, with D unclear. V dropped 5 bases and J dropped 0 bases, with 11 bases sitting between them. Germline loops: CDR1 SGHTA, CDR2 FQGTGA. The CDR3 covers 15 residues.

This clonotype was observed a handful of times. This chain uses TRBV27 with TRBJ2-1; 13 bases are shared with TRBD2. Germline V gene sequence: CDR1 MNHEY, CDR2 SMNVEV (reference sequence). The CDR3 runs to 15 residues. V was pared by 2 bases and J by 5 bases, with 0 bases of the junction left unmatched. CDR3 sequence: CASSLGLAGDNEQFF. For the CDR3, the DNA is TGTGCCAGCAGTTTAGGACTAGCGGGAGACAATGAGCAGTTCTTC.

The rearrangement links TRBV6-2 or TRBV6-3 to TRBJ2-7, with D perhaps TRBD2 (6 bases). CDR3 length: 14 residues. V shed 1 base and J shed 2 bases, with 9 bases lying between them. CDR1 is MNHEY and CDR2 is SVGEGT in the germline V gene. This chain's CDR3 is CASSYLEGAYEQYF. For the CDR3, the DNA is TGTGCCAGCAGTTACTTGGAGGGTGCCTACGAGCAGTACTTC.

Notes on this clonotype: With a much larger clone just one base away, this may be a read error. The rearrangement links TRBV11-2 to TRBJ2-3, with D perhaps being TRBD1 or TRBD2 (6 bases each). CDR1 SGHAT and CDR2 FQNNGV come from the germline V gene. CDR3 length: 16 amino acids. The CDR3 protein is CASSLLSGSWTDTRYF. CDR3 coding DNA: TGTGCCAGCAGCTTATTGTCCGGGAGTTGGACAGATACGCGGTATTTT.

This clonotype appeared many times. The genes are TRBV5-4 and TRBJ2-3, with a weak D call TRBD2 (7 bases). The CDR3 has 16 residues. Between the trimmed V and J ends, which lost 0 bases and 5 bases, there was a span of 16 bases. Germline V gives CDR1 SGHNT, CDR2 YYREEE (reference sequence). The CDR3 here is CASSLDREGLRDTQYF. The DNA for the CDR3 is TGTGCCAGCAGCTTGGACAGGGAGGGACTTAGAGATACGCAGTATTTT.

This clonotype was counted a single time. This CDR3 is CASLGTYSGTTPYNEQFF. CDR3 DNA sequence: TGTGCCAGCCTGGGGACTTATTCCGGGACCACCCCCTACAATGAGCAGTTCTTC. The chain is built from TRBV6-1 and TRBJ2-1; D may be TRBD2 (6 bases). CDR1 MNHNS and CDR2 SASEGT come from the germline V gene. V lost 8 bases to trimming and J lost 2 bases, with 25 bases between them. CDR3 size: 18 residues.

By share, this clonotype counts as medium-sized. This chain uses TRBV20-1 with TRBJ1-5; TRBD1 aligns across 8 bases. Looked up from germline, CDR1 is DFQATT and CDR2 is SNEGSKA (reference sequence). The CDR3 runs to 13 residues. With V trimmed by 6 bases and J by 4 bases, 5 bases remained unmatched. CDR3 DNA sequence: TGCAGTGCCGAGGACAGGGCAAATCAGCCCCAGCATTTT. Its protein is CSAEDRANQPQHF.

Only a few counts were recorded for this clonotype. V usage is TRBV6-2 or TRBV6-3 and J usage is TRBJ1-2, with TRBD1 matching over 7 bases. This CDR3 spans 14 amino acids. Losses at the gene ends were 1 base for V and 4 bases for J; bases not matched to a gene: 3. CDR1 and CDR2 from the germline V gene are MNHEY and SVGEGT. CDR3 nucleotide sequence: TGTGCCAGCAGTTACTACAGGGGAGGCTATGGCTACACCTTC. Its translation: CASSYYRGGYGYTF.

This clonotype is judged medium-sized. This rearrangement joins TRBV6-5 to TRBJ1-3; perhaps TRBD1 as D (6 bases). Germline V lookup: CDR1 MNHEY, CDR2 SVGAGI. There are 14 residues in the CDR3. The V gene lost 6 bases and the J gene lost 0 bases, with 9 bases spanning the gap. CDR3 coding DNA: TGTGCCAGCAGCCGACAGGCCTCTGGAAACACCATATATTTT. Its translation is CASSRQASGNTIYF.

This clonotype has at least ten counts. The rearrangement uses TRBV5-1 and TRBJ1-4; tentatively, D is TRBD1 (6 bases). This CDR3 is built from 19 residues. The V end lost 4 bases, the J end lost 8 bases, and 30 bases lay between the germline ends. Germline CDR1 and CDR2: SGHRS and YFSETQ. CDR3 nucleotides: TGCGCCAGCAGCCATTGGGGGCTGGACAGTATTTCCCTGGTGGAAAAACTGTTTTTT. Amino acids: CASSHWGLDSISLVEKLFF.

There are many counts of this clonotype. V gene TRBV20-1 combines with J gene TRBJ2-5; TRBD2 agrees at 9 bases. V gave up 6 bases and J gave up 4 bases; unmatched junction bases: 3. The CDR3 is made up of 12 amino acids. Germline CDR1 and CDR2: DFQATT and SNEGSKA (reference sequence). This CDR3 reads CSAFSGRETQYF. CDR3 DNA sequence: TGCAGTGCCTTTAGCGGGAGAGAGACCCAGTACTTC.

This clonotype was seen ten or more times. J is TRBJ1-4 and V is TRBV3-1; TRBD1 matches 9 bases. Germline CDR1 and CDR2: LGHDT and YNNKEL (reference sequence). The length of the CDR3 is 15 residues. After removal of 3 bases from V and 10 bases from J, the junction contained 9 bases not matched to a gene. CDR3: CASSQLGQGQGKLFF. DNA for the CDR3: TGTGCCAGCAGCCAGCTCGGACAGGGGCAGGGAAAACTGTTTTTT. The full variable domain, with the rest looked up from reference TRBV3-1 and TRBJ1-4, is DTAVSQTPKYLVTQMGNDKSIKCEQNLGHDTMYWYKQDSKKFLKIMFSYNNKELIINETVPNRFSPKSPDKAHLNLHINSLELGDSAVYFCASSQLGQGQGKLFFGSGTQLSVL.

This clonotype was counted ten times or more. The chain recombines TRBV6-1 with TRBJ1-6, with no clear D. CDR3 size: 16 residues. Germline lookup yields CDR1 MNHNS and CDR2 SASEGT. Trimming cost V 4 bases and J 5 bases, with 15 bases left between them. Here the CDR3 reads CASSGLIPRDNSPLHF. CDR3 bases: TGTGCCAGCAGTGGGCTCATCCCTAGGGATAATTCACCCCTCCACTTT.

This clonotype was counted at least ten times. The chain links TRBV12-3 or TRBV12-4 to TRBJ2-7; D is perhaps TRBD2 (6 bases). This CDR3 has 15 residues. The ends were cut back, 5 bases at V and 2 bases at J, with 16 bases in the middle. The CDR3 DNA is TGTGCCAGCAGTCCGGCCGGAGGGCTCCCCTACGAGCAGTACTTC. It yields the protein CASSPAGGLPYEQYF.

Points on this clonotype: A much larger clone lies a single base off, so this may be a read error. It is likely a read error, because the conserved phenylalanine at the end of the CDR3 is missing. The J gene is TRBJ2-1, the V gene TRBV20-1; 8 nucleotides line up with TRBD2. Trimming at V came to 1 base and at J to 5 bases, leaving 4 bases not matched to a gene. This CDR3 spans 14 amino acids. The germline V gene has CDR1 DFQATT and CDR2 SNEGSKA (reference sequence). CDR3 nucleotide sequence: TGCAGTGCTAGAGTGACTAGCGCCCACAATGAGCAGTTCCTC. Its protein is CSARVTSAHNEQFL.

A note on this clonotype: A much larger clone is a single base away; this may be a read error. V is TRBV9 and J is TRBJ1-2, with 9 positions matching TRBD1. This CDR3 comprises 14 residues. The germline CDR1 and CDR2 sequences are SGDLS and YYNGEE. The chain's CDR3 is CASSVGDRVGGCTF. CDR3 DNA sequence: TGTGCCAGCAGCGTAGGGGACAGGGTAGGTGGCTGCACCTTC. Drawing the rest from reference TRBV9 and TRBJ1-2, the complete variable domain is DSGVTQTPKHLITATGQRVTLRCSPRSGDLSVYWYQQSLDQGLQFLIQYYNGEERAKGNILERFSAQQFPDLHSELNLSSLELGDSALYFCASSVGDRVGGCTFGSGTRLTVV.

This clonotype came up once. V usage is TRBV30 and J usage is TRBJ2-4, with TRBD1 identical over 7 bases. Germline V CDR1 and CDR2: GTSNPN, SVGIG (reference sequence). The CDR3 has 12 residues. Unmatched junction bases numbered 4, after V lost 5 bases and J lost 6 bases. The CDR3 DNA is TGTGCCTGGGCAAACAGGGGAAACATTCAGTACTTC. As protein: CAWANRGNIQYF. Full variable domain (remainder filled in from reference TRBV30 and TRBJ2-4): SQTIHQWPATLVQPVGSPLSLECTVEGTSNPNLYWYRQAAGRGLQLLFYSVGIGQISSEVPQNLSASRPQDRQFILSSKKLLLSDSGFYLCAWANRGNIQYFGAGTRLSVL.

This clonotype has ten or more counts. This chain joins TRBV29-1 and TRBJ2-2; 11 positions match TRBD1. The ends lost 3 bases at V and 4 bases at J; junction bases unmatched: 4. The CDR3 runs to 15 residues. Germline V lookup: CDR1 SQVTM, CDR2 ANQGSEA. CDR3 nucleotides: TGCAGCGTTGAGGGGGGACAGGGGGGCACCGGGGAGCTGTTTTTT. The encoded protein is CSVEGGQGGTGELFF.

At least ten counts were recorded for this clonotype. The chain links TRBV20-1 to TRBJ2-5, with unresolved D. The CDR3 covers 9 residues. With 6 bases removed from V and 5 bases from J, the gap between germline ends came to 4 bases. Germline assignment: CDR1 DFQATT and CDR2 SNEGSKA (reference sequence). As DNA, the CDR3 is TGCAGTGCCGGGGAGACCCAGTACTTC. It is translated as CSAGETQYF.

This clonotype was found once. One junction end does not reproduce the germline sequence, and a read error may be involved. The rearrangement joins TRBV14 to TRBJ2-5, with TRBD2 matching over 7 bases. The CDR3 is made up of 15 amino acids. CDR1 is SGHDN and CDR2 is FVKESK in the germline V gene. The CDR3 reads CASSPPGRVQETQCF. The CDR3 DNA is TGTGCCAGCAGCCCCCCGGGGAGGGTTCAAGAGACCCAGTGCTTC.